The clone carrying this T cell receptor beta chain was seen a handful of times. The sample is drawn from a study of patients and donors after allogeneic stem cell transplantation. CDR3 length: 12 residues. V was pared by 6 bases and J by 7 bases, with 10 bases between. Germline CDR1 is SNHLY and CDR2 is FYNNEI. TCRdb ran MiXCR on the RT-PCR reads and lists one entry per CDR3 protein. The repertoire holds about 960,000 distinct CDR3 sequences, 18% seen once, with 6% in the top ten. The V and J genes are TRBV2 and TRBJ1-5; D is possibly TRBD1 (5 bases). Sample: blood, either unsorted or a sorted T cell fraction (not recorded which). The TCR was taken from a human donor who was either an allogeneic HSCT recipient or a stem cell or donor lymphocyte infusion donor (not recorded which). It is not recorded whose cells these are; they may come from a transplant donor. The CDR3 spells CASRESGQPQHF. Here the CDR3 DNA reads TGTGCCAGCAGGGAGTCAGGGCAGCCCCAGCATTTT. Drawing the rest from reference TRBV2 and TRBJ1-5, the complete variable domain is EPEVTQTPSHQVTQMGQEVILRCVPISNHLYFYWYRQILGQKVEFLVSFYNNEISEKSEIFDDQFSVERPDGSNFTLKIRSTKLEDSAMYFCASRESGQPQHFGDGTRLSIL.